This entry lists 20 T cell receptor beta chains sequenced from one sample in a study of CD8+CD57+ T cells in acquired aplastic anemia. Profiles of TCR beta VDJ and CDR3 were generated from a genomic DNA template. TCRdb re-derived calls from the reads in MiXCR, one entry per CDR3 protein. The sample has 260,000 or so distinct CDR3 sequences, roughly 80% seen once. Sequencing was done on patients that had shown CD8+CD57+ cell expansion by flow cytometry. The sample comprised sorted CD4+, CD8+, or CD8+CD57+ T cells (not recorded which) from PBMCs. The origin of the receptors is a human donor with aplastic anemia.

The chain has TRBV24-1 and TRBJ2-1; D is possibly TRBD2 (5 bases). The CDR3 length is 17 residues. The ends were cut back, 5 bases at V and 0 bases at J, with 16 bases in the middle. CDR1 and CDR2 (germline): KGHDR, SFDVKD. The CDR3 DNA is TGTGCCACCAGTGCTACCCTCGGGGATAGCTCCTACAATGAGCAGTTCTTC. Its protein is CATSATLGDSSYNEQFF.

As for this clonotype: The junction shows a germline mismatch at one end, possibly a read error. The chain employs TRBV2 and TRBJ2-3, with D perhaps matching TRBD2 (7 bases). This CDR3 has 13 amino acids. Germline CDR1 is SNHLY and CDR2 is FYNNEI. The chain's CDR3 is CASGEGGTDPQYF. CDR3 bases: TGTGCCAGCGGGGAGGGGGGTACAGATCCGCAGTATTTT.

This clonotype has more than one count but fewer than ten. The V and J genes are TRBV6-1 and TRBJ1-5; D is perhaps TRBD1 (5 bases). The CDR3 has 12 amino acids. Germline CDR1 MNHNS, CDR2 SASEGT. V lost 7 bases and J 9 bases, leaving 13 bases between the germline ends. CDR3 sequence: CASKGPEGPQHF. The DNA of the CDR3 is TGTGCCAGCAAGGGACCTGAGGGGCCCCAGCATTTT.

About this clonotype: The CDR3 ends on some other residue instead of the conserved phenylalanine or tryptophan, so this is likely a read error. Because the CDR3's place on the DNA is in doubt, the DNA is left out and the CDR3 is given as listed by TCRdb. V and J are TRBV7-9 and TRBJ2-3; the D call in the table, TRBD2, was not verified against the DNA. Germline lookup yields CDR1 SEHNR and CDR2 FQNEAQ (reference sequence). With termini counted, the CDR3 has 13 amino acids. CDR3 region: CASGEAGTYGHYV.

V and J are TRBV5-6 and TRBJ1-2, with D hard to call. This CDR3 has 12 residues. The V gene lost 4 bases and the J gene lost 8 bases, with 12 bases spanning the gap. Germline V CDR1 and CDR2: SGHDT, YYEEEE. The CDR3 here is CASSARVHGYTF. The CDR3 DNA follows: TGTGCCAGCAGCGCCCGGGTCCACGGCTACACCTTC.

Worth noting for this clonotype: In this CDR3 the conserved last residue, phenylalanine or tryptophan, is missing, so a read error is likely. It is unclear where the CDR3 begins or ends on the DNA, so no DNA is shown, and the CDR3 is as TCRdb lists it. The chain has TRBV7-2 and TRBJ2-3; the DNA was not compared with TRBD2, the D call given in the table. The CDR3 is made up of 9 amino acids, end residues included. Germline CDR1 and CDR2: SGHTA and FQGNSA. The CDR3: CASSARTSG.

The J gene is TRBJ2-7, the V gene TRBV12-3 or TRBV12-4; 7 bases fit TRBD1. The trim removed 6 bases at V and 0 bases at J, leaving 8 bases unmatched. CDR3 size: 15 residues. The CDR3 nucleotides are TGTGCCAGCAGCTTGGGACAGTGGAGCTCCTACGAGCAGTACTTC. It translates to CASSLGQWSSYEQYF.

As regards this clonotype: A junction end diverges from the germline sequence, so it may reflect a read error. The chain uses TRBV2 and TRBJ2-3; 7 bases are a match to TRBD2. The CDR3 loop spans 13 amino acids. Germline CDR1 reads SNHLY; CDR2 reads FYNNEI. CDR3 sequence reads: CVSGDWGTDPQYF. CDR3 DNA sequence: TGTGTCAGCGGGGACTGGGGCACAGATCCGCAGTATTTT.

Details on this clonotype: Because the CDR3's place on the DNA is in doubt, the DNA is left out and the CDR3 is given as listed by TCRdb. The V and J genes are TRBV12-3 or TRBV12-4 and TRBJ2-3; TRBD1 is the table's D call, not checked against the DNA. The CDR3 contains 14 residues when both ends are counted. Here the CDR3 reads CASSFSRVGYTFGF.

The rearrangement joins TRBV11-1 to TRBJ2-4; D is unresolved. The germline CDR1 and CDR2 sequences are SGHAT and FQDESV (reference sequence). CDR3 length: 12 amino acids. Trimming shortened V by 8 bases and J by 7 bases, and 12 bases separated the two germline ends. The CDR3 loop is CASGWGGNIQYF. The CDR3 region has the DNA TGTGCCAGCGGTTGGGGTGGGAACATTCAGTACTTC.

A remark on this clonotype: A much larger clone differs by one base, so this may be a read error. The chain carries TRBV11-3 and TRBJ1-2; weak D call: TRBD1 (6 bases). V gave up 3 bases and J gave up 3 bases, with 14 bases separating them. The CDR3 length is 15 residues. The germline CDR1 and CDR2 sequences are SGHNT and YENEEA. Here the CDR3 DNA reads TGTGCCAGCAGCTTGGATGGGGGCGCCGACTATGGCTACACCTTC. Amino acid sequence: CASSLDGGADYGYTF.

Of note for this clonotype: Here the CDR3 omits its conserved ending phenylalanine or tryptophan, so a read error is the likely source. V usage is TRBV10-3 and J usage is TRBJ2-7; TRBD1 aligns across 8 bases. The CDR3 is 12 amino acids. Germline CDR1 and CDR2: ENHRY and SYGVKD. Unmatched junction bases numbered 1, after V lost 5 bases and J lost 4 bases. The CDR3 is CAISWTGYEQYS. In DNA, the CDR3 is TGTGCCATCAGTTGGACAGGGTACGAGCAGTACTCC.

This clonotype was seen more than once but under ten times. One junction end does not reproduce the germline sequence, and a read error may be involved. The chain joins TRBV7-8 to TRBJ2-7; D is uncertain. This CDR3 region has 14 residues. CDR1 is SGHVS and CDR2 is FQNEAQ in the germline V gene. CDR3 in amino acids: CASSFVRGPDTQYF. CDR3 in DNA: TGTGCCAGCAGCTTCGTGCGAGGTCCCGATACGCAGTATTTC.

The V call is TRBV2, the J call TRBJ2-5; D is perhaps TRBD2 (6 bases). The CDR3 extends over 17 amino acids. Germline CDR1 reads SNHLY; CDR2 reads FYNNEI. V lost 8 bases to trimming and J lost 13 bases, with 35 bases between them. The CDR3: CASGDGEADRQQVAPYF. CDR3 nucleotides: TGTGCCAGCGGGGACGGGGAGGCGGATAGGCAACAAGTTGCCCCGTACTTC.

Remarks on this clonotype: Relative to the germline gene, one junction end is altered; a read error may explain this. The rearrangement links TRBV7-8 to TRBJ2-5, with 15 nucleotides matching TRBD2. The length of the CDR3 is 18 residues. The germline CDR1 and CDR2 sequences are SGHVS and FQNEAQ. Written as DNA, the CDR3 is TGTGCCAGCAGCTTAGGGACTAGCGGGGGGGGCATACAAGGGACCCAGTACTTC. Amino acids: CASSLGTSGGGIQGTQYF. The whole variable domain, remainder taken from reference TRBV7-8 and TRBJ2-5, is GAGVSQSPRYKVAKRGQDVALRCDPISGHVSLFWYQQALGQGPEFLTYFQNEAQLDKSGLPSDRFFAERPEGSVSTLKIQRTQQEDSAVYLCASSLGTSGGGIQGTQYFGPGTRLLVL.

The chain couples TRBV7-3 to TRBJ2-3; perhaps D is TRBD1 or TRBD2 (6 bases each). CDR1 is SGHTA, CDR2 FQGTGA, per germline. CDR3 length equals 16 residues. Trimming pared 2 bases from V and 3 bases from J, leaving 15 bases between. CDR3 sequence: CASSLGGPGATDTQYF. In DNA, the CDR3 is TGTGCCAGCAGCTTAGGGGGACCGGGGGCTACAGATACGCAGTATTTT.

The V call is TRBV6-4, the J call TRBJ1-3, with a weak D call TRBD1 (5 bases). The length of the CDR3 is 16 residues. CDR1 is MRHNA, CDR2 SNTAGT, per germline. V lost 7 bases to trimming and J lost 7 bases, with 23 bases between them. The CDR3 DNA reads TGTGCCAGCACCCCGGGACGATGGGGAGGTGGGAACACCATATATTTT. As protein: CASTPGRWGGGNTIYF.

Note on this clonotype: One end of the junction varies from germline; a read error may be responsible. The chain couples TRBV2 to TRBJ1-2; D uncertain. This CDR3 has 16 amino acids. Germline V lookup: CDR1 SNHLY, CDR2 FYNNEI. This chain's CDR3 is CASSVERTTYSYGCTF. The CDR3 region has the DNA TGTGCCAGCAGCGTAGAGAGGACCACCTATTCGTATGGCTGCACCTTC.

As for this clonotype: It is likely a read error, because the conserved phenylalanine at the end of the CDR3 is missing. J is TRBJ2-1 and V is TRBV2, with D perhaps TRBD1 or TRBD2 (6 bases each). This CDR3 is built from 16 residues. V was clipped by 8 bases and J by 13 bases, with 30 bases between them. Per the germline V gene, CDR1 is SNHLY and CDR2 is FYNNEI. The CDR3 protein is CASGDGGTNTQYFQFC. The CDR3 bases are TGTGCCAGCGGGGACGGGGGCACAAATACGCAGTATTTTCAGTTCTGC.

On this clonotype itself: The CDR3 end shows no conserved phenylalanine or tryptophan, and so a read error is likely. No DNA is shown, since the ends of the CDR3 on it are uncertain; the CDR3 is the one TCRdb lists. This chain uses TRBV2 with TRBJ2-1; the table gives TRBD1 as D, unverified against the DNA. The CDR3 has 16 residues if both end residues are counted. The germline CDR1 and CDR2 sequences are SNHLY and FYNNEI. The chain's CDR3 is CASSESGGGFFQDHCY.